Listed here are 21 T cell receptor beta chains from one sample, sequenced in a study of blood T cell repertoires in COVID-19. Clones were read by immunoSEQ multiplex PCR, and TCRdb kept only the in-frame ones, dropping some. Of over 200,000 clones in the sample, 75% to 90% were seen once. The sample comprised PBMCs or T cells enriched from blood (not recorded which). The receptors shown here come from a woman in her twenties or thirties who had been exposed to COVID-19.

In nucleotides, the CDR3 is TGTGCCAGCAGCAGACGGGGGCAGGGGGCGTATGGCTACACCTTC. Translation: CASSRRGQGAYGYTF. The J gene is TRBJ1-2, the V gene TRBV5-6, with 8 bases lining up with TRBD1. The V gene's germline CDR1 is SGHDT and CDR2 YYEEEE. The V gene end was trimmed by 4 bases and the J gene end by 5 bases; junction bases not matched to a gene: 10. The CDR3 runs 15 residues.

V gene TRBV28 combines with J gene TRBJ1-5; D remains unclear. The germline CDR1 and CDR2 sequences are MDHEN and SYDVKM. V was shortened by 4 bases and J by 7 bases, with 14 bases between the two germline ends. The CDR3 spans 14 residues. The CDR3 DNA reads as TGTGCCAGCAGTTATAAGCCGTCGGGACAGCCCCAGCATTTT. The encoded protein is CASSYKPSGQPQHF.

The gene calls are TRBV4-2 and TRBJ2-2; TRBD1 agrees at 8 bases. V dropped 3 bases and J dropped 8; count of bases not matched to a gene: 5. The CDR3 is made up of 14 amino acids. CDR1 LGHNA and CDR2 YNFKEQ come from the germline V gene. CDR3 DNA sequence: TGTGCCAGCAGCCATCCCGGGGACAGGGGGGAGCTGTTTTTT. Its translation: CASSHPGDRGELFF.

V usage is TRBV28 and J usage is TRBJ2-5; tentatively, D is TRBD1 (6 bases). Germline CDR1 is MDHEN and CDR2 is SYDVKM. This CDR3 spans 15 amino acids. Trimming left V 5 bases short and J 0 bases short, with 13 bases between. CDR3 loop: CASSTLDRYQETQYF. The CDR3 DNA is TGTGCCAGCAGTACTCTGGACAGATACCAAGAGACCCAGTACTTC. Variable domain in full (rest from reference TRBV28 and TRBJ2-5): DVKVTQSSRYLVKRTGEKVFLECVQDMDHENMFWYRQDPGLGLRLIYFSYDVKMKEKGDIPEGYSVSREKKERFSLILESASTNQTSMYLCASSTLDRYQETQYFGPGTRLLVL.

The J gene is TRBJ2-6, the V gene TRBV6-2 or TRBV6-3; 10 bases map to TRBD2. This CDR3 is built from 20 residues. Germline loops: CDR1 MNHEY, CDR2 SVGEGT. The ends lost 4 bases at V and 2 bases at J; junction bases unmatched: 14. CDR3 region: CASSLPTSGTRATGANVLTF. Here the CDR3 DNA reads TGTGCCAGCAGTTTACCAACTAGCGGGACCCGAGCTACTGGGGCCAACGTCCTGACTTTC.

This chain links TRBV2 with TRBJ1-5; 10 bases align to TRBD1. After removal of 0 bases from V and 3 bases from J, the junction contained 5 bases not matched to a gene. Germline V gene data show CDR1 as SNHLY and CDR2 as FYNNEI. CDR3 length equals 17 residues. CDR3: CASSEAETGGLNQPQHF. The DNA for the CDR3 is TGTGCCAGCAGTGAAGCGGAGACAGGGGGCCTCAATCAGCCCCAGCATTTT.

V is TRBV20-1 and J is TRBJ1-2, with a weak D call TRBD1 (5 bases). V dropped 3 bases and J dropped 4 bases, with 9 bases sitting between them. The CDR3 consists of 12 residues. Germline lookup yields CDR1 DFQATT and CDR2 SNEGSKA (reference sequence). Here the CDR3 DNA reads TGCAGTGCTAGTACAGGTCCCTATGGCTACACCTTC. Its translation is CSASTGPYGYTF.

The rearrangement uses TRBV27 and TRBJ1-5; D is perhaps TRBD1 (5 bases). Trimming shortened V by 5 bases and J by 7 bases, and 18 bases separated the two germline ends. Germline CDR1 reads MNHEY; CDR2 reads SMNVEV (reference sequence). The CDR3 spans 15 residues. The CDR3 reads CASSPLGFQGQPQHF. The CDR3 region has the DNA TGTGCCAGCAGTCCCCTGGGTTTTCAGGGCCAGCCCCAGCATTTT.

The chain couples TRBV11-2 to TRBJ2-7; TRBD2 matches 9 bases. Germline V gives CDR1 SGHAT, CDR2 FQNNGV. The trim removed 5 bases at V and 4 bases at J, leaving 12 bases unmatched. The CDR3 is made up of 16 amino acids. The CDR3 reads CASSHFRSGRWYEQYF. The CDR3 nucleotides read TGTGCCAGCAGCCACTTTAGGAGCGGGAGGTGGTACGAGCAGTACTTC.

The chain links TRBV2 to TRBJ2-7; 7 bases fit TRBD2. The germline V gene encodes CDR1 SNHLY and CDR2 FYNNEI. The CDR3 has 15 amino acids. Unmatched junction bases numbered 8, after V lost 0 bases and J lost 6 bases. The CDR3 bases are TGTGCCAGCAGTGAAGCGCACGGGGGGTTCGGCGAGCAGTACTTC. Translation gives CASSEAHGGFGEQYF.

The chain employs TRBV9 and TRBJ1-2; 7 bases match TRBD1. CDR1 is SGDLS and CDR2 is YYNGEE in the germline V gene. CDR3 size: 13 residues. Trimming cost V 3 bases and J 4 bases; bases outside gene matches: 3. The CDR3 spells CASSGSGGYGYTF. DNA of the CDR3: TGTGCCAGCAGCGGATCAGGGGGCTATGGCTACACCTTC.

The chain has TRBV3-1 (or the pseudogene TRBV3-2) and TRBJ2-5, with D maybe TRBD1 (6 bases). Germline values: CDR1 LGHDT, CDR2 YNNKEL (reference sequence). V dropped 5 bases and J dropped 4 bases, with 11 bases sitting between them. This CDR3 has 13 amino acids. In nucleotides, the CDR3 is TGTGCCAGCAGCAGATCAGGGGTAGAGACCCAGTACTTC. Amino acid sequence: CASSRSGVETQYF.

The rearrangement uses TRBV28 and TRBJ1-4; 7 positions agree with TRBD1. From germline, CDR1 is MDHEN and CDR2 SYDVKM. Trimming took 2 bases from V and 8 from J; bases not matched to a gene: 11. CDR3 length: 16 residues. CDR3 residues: CASSLANRGYPEKLFF. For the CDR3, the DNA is TGTGCCAGCAGTTTAGCCAACAGGGGCTATCCCGAAAAACTGTTTTTT.

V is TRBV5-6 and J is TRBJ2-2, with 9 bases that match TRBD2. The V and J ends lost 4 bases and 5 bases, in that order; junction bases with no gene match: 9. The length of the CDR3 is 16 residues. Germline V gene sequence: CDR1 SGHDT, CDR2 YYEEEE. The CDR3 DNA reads TGTGCCAGCAGCCAGTTTTTAGCGGGAGAGACCGGGGAGCTGTTTTTT. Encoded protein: CASSQFLAGETGELFF.

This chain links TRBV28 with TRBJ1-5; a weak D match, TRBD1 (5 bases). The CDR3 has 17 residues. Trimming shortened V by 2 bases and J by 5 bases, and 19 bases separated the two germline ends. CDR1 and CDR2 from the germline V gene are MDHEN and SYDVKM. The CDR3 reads CASSLVGGRVTDQPQHF. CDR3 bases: TGTGCCAGCAGTTTAGTTGGCGGCAGGGTAACTGATCAGCCCCAGCATTTT.

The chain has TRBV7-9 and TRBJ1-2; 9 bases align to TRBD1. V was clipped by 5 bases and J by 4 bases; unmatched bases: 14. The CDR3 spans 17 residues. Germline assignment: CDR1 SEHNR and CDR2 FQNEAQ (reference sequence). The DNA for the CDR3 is TGTGCCAGCAGCCGATTCGGGACAGGGAAGGATATCTATGGCTACACCTTC. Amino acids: CASSRFGTGKDIYGYTF.

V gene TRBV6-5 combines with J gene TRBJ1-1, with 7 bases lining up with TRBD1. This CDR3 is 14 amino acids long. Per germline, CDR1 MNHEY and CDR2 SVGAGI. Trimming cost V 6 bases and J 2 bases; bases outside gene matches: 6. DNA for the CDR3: TGTGCCAGCAGACTAAGACAGGGTAACACTGAAGCTTTCTTT. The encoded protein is CASRLRQGNTEAFF.

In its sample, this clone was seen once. Here the CDR3 DNA reads TGTGCCAGCAGCCCCCCGGAGGGACAGGGGACTTCACCCCTCCACTTT. This codes for CASSPPEGQGTSPLHF. This rearrangement joins TRBV4-2 to TRBJ1-6; TRBD1 aligns across 10 bases. V dropped 4 bases and J dropped 9; count of bases not matched to a gene: 9. This CDR3 region has 16 residues. CDR1 and CDR2 from the germline V gene are LGHNA and YNFKEQ.

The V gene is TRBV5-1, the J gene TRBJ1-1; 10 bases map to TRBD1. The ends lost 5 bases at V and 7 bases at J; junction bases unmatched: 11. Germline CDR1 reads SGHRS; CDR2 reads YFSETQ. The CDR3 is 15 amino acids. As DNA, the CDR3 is TGCGCCAGCAGATTGACAGGGGGCAGATTGGTTGAAGCTTTCTTT. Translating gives CASRLTGGRLVEAFF.

The chain's CDR3 is CASEAGVLGEQYF. The CDR3 nucleotides read TGTGCCAGCGAAGCGGGGGTCCTGGGCGAGCAGTACTTC. This chain links TRBV7-2 with TRBJ2-7; TRBD2 agrees at 8 bases. The CDR3 runs 13 residues. CDR1 SGHTA and CDR2 FQGNSA come from the germline V gene. With V trimmed by 8 bases and J by 6 bases, 9 bases remained unmatched.

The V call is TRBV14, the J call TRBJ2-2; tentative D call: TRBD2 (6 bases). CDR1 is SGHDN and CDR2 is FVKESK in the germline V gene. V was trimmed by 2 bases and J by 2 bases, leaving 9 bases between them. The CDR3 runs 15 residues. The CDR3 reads CASSQQDYNTGELFF. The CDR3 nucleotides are TGTGCCAGCAGCCAACAGGACTACAACACCGGGGAGCTGTTTTTT.